Listed below are T cell receptor beta chains from one sample, sequenced in a study of blood T cell repertoires in COVID-19. Clones were sequenced by immunoSEQ multiplex PCR, and TCRdb holds only the in-frame ones, with some missing. This repertoire shows over 300,000 clones, around 90% found once; its top ten account for around 6.3%. Material for sequencing was peripheral blood. These receptors were obtained from a man younger than 30 with active or convalescent COVID-19. Each CDR3 is given without its conserved first and last residue. A D gene is named only where the DNA matches it firmly. The size field is filled for only some rows; it gives once, few, many or a size class.

j_call: TRBJ1-2; clone_size: -; d_call: -; v_call: TRBV20-1; cdr3_aa: SAPRGPSYT
j_call: TRBJ2-7; clone_size: -; d_call: -; v_call: TRBV11-2; cdr3_aa: ASSLDLGVYEQY
j_call: TRBJ1-1; clone_size: -; d_call: -; v_call: TRBV7-9; cdr3_aa: ASRYPARTGNTEAF
j_call: TRBJ2-3; clone_size: -; d_call: TRBD1; v_call: TRBV5-5; cdr3_aa: ASSFTGESTDTQY
j_call: TRBJ1-1; clone_size: -; d_call: -; v_call: TRBV19; cdr3_aa: ASSITGFNTEAF
j_call: TRBJ2-7; clone_size: -; d_call: TRBD1; v_call: TRBV9; cdr3_aa: ASSVDGTAYEQY
j_call: TRBJ1-1; clone_size: -; d_call: -; v_call: TRBV19; cdr3_aa: AVRDSGWNTEAF
j_call: TRBJ2-7; clone_size: -; d_call: TRBD1; v_call: TRBV15; cdr3_aa: ATSRGGTGFNEQY
j_call: TRBJ2-3; clone_size: -; d_call: TRBD2; v_call: TRBV4-1; cdr3_aa: ASKPAGASTDTQY
j_call: TRBJ1-3; clone_size: -; d_call: -; v_call: TRBV19; cdr3_aa: ASSIGRQGRSSGNTIY
j_call: TRBJ2-1; clone_size: -; d_call: -; v_call: TRBV4-3; cdr3_aa: ASSQADSASYNEQF
j_call: TRBJ2-2; clone_size: few; d_call: TRBD2; v_call: TRBV14; cdr3_aa: ASSLAGVATGELF
j_call: TRBJ1-1; clone_size: -; d_call: TRBD1; v_call: TRBV27; cdr3_aa: ASSFLLTGVDRTEAF
j_call: TRBJ2-5; clone_size: -; d_call: -; v_call: TRBV7-2; cdr3_aa: ASSLGRQTQY
j_call: TRBJ2-5; clone_size: -; d_call: -; v_call: TRBV19; cdr3_aa: ASSIAGQETQY
j_call: TRBJ2-7; clone_size: once; d_call: -; v_call: TRBV28; cdr3_aa: ASSTNIIDEQY
j_call: TRBJ1-4; clone_size: once; d_call: -; v_call: TRBV18; cdr3_aa: ASSPQARTGEKLF
j_call: TRBJ2-2; clone_size: -; d_call: TRBD1; v_call: TRBV19; cdr3_aa: ASKTGVFTGELF
j_call: TRBJ2-7; clone_size: -; d_call: TRBD2; v_call: TRBV7-2; cdr3_aa: ASSFASGVSYEQY
j_call: TRBJ2-7; clone_size: -; d_call: -; v_call: TRBV7-9; cdr3_aa: ASSSPAAGYYEQY
j_call: TRBJ2-7; clone_size: once; d_call: -; v_call: TRBV5-6; cdr3_aa: ASSYRGGLSYEQY
j_call: TRBJ2-6; clone_size: once; d_call: -; v_call: TRBV19; cdr3_aa: ASKPIEGANVLT
j_call: TRBJ2-3; clone_size: -; d_call: -; v_call: TRBV3-1/TRBV3-2; cdr3_aa: ASSHSTSRRQY
j_call: TRBJ2-7; clone_size: few; d_call: TRBD2; v_call: TRBV7-7; cdr3_aa: ASSLGPRGGSSYEQY
j_call: TRBJ2-7; clone_size: -; d_call: -; v_call: TRBV6-5; cdr3_aa: ASSYARGYEQY
j_call: TRBJ1-1; clone_size: -; d_call: -; v_call: TRBV7-6; cdr3_aa: ASSSPGQGYTEAF
j_call: TRBJ1-4; clone_size: -; d_call: -; v_call: TRBV6-6; cdr3_aa: ASSYSATGVWRLF
j_call: TRBJ2-5; clone_size: -; d_call: TRBD1; v_call: TRBV5-1; cdr3_aa: ASSPRDRGLGETQY
j_call: TRBJ1-5; clone_size: -; d_call: -; v_call: TRBV18; cdr3_aa: ASSPRNLVGALGNQPQH
j_call: TRBJ2-2; clone_size: -; d_call: -; v_call: TRBV18; cdr3_aa: ASSRGPGVRTGELF
j_call: TRBJ2-2; clone_size: -; d_call: -; v_call: TRBV28; cdr3_aa: ASRHRVTGELF